This TCR beta chain comes out of a study of cytomegalovirus exposure and HLA in healthy donors. Study-wide results and limits: Testing in vitro showed a few CMV-associated chains specific for CMV antigens. In a later analysis, HLA-associated TCR beta chains were more clonally expanded than equally common others. Fewer than 20,000 TCR beta sequences were associated with HLA alleles at 0.05 false discovery rate in a later analysis. A later analysis linked a missense DCLRE1C variant to TCR beta V- and J-gene trimming.

The V gene's germline CDR1 is MGHRA and CDR2 YSYEKL. The germline V and J ends were trimmed by 0 bases and 0 bases, with 6 bases remaining between them. The CDR3 length is 15 residues. In regard to this clone: Its antigen is not identified.

The PCR was carried out with 60 Vbeta primers and 13 Jbeta primers. Measured with immunoSEQ multiplex PCR; TCRdb has only the in-frame clones, and not every one. This sample has 150,000 to 200,000 clones, with approximately 86% found just once. This receptor was identified in a woman under 30 in good health and CMV-seronegative. The sequenced material came from PBMCs. The chain has TRBV4-1 and TRBJ1-5; D call uncertain. The chain's CDR3 is CASSQERYSNQPQHF. The CDR3 DNA reads as TGCGCCAGCAGCCAAGAACGGTATAGCAATCAGCCCCAGCATTTT.